A single sample is the source of the 18 T cell receptor beta chains below, sequenced in a study of radiotherapy plus CTLA-4 blockade in lung cancer. Sequencing used immunoSEQ multiplex PCR; TCRdb keeps in-frame clones, though not all of them. The data hold some 60,000 clones, with roughly 80% observed a single time. This specimen consisted of peripheral blood, obtained from a patient treated with radiotherapy plus ipilimumab. These TCRs come from a human donor with non-small cell lung cancer who had a complete response to radiotherapy plus ipilimumab.

This chain connects TRBV5-4 to TRBJ2-1; D possibly corresponds to TRBD2 (6 bases). Germline-derived CDR1 and CDR2 are SGHNT and YYREEE (reference sequence). The CDR3 runs to 13 residues. Trimming pared 0 bases from V and 8 bases from J, leaving 9 bases between. The CDR3 bases are TGTGCCAGCAGCTTGGGGTGGGACTATGAGCAGTTCTTC. Its translation: CASSLGWDYEQFF. Filled out from reference TRBV5-4 and TRBJ2-1, the complete variable domain reads ETGVTQSPTHLIKTRGQQVTLRCSSQSGHNTVSWYQQALGQGPQFIFQYYREEENGRGNFPPRFSGLQFPNYSSELNVNALELDDSALYLCASSLGWDYEQFFGPGTRLTVL.

The chain combines TRBV30 with TRBJ2-3, with D possibly TRBD1 on 5 matching bases. This CDR3 has 11 residues. Germline CDR1 is GTSNPN and CDR2 is SVGIG (reference sequence). Between the trimmed V and J ends, which lost 5 bases and 6 bases, there was a span of 9 bases. The DNA of the CDR3 is TGTGCCTGGGGGGCGAGGGATACGCAGTATTTT. Residues: CAWGARDTQYF.

The chain links TRBV12-2 to TRBJ1-5. TRBV12-2 is a pseudogene segment. The CDR3 is 16 residues long. CDR3 sequence (DNA): TGTGCAAGTCGCCCCAAAGGGGGGGCCCGCAATCAGCCCCAGCATTTT. Protein sequence: CASRPKGGARNQPQHF.

The chain combines TRBV10-3 with TRBJ2-7, with D perhaps TRBD1 or TRBD2 (6 bases each). Trimming cost V 2 bases and J 9 bases, with 11 bases left between them. This CDR3 has 12 residues. CDR1 and CDR2 (germline): ENHRY, SYGVKD. In DNA, the CDR3 is TGTGCCATCAGTGAGGGAGGGGGAGGGCAGTACGTC. Residues: CAISEGGGGQYV.

The rearrangement links TRBV27 to TRBJ2-3, with TRBD1 identical over 9 bases. V lost 7 bases and J lost 3; bases outside the gene matches: 11. Looked up from germline, CDR1 is MNHEY and CDR2 is SMNVEV (reference sequence). The CDR3 covers 16 residues. In DNA form, the CDR3 reads TGTGCCAGCACTCCGTCCCCACAGGGGGCTACAGATACGCAGTATTTT. Translated: CASTPSPQGATDTQYF.

This clone appeared once. The chain is built from TRBV27 and TRBJ1-1; 7 positions agree with TRBD1. V was pared by 5 bases and J by 2 bases, with 8 bases of the junction left unmatched. This CDR3 region has 15 residues. Germline V CDR1 and CDR2: MNHEY, SMNVEV (reference sequence). The CDR3 here is CASSIRQGGNTEAFF. CDR3 nucleotide sequence: TGTGCCAGCAGTATCCGACAGGGAGGAAACACTGAAGCTTTCTTT.

This chain joins TRBV6-5 and TRBJ2-7, with 9 bases matching TRBD1. Germline V gives CDR1 MNHEY, CDR2 SVGAGI. V lost 5 bases and J lost 4; bases outside the gene matches: 6. CDR3 length: 14 amino acids. The CDR3 DNA follows: TGTGCCAGCAGTCTGGACAGGGGCTCGTACGAGCAGTACTTC. Translating gives CASSLDRGSYEQYF.

The genes are TRBV7-2 and TRBJ1-4; a possible D gene is TRBD1 (6 bases). CDR1 is SGHTA and CDR2 is FQGNSA in the germline V gene. Between the trimmed V and J ends, which lost 5 bases and 7 bases, there was a span of 20 bases. This CDR3 is built from 16 residues. The CDR3, as DNA: TGTGCCAGCAGCCCCCGGGGGGCGGGGGAAGGTGAAAAACTGTTTTTT. As protein: CASSPRGAGEGEKLFF.

The chain carries TRBV6-5 and TRBJ1-2; possible D gene TRBD1, 6 bases. With 10 bases removed from V and 1 base from J, the gap between germline ends came to 13 bases. This CDR3 has 13 amino acids. CDR1 is MNHEY, CDR2 SVGAGI, per germline. The CDR3 spells CATLWTDNYGYTF. The CDR3 nucleotides read TGTGCCACCCTTTGGACAGATAACTATGGCTACACCTTC.

The gene calls are TRBV10-3 and TRBJ1-5; no definite D call. The CDR3 consists of 14 residues. V lost 2 bases and J lost 4, with 9 bases in between. In germline, CDR1 is ENHRY, CDR2 SYGVKD. The chain's CDR3 is CAISEGASNQPQHF. DNA of the CDR3: TGTGCCATCAGTGAGGGAGCTTCAAATCAGCCCCAGCATTTT.

This chain joins TRBV6-6 and TRBJ1-1; a possible D gene is TRBD1 (5 bases). The V gene's germline CDR1 is MNHNY and CDR2 SVGAGI (reference sequence). V lost 8 bases to trimming and J lost 2 bases, with 15 bases between them. This CDR3 is built from 14 residues. The CDR3 here is CASSYGADNTEAFF. CDR3 bases: TGTGCCAGCTCATATGGGGCAGATAACACTGAAGCTTTCTTT.

The genes are TRBV6-5 and TRBJ2-1, with 7 bases lining up with TRBD1. CDR1 is MNHEY and CDR2 is SVGAGI in the germline V gene. This CDR3 region has 13 residues. V lost 5 bases to trimming and J lost 13 bases; unmatched junction nucleotides: 11. CDR3 residues: CASSGRDSGLQFF. Here the CDR3 DNA reads TGTGCCAGCAGTGGACGGGACAGCGGCTTACAGTTCTTC.

The chain uses TRBV30 and TRBJ1-4; 7 nucleotides match TRBD1. The CDR3 spans 14 residues. J was trimmed by 11 bases and V by 2 bases; bases with no gene match: 11. From germline, CDR1 is GTSNPN and CDR2 SVGIG (reference sequence). CDR3 sequence reads: CAWSNGGGAGKLFF. The DNA for the CDR3 is TGTGCCTGGAGTAACGGAGGGGGCGCAGGTAAACTGTTTTTT.

V usage is TRBV5-8 and J usage is TRBJ1-5, with 7 nucleotides matching TRBD1. V was clipped by 6 bases and J by 3 bases; unmatched bases: 6. Germline V gives CDR1 SGHTS, CDR2 YDEGEE. CDR3 length: 14 amino acids. The CDR3 DNA follows: TGTGCCAGCACCCCGACAGGGATCAATCAGCCCCAGCATTTT. It yields the protein CASTPTGINQPQHF. The full variable domain, rest sourced from reference TRBV5-8 and TRBJ1-5, is EAGVTQSPTHLIKTRGQQATLRCSPISGHTSVYWYQQALGLGLQFLLWYDEGEERNRGNFPPRFSGRQFPNYSSELNVNALELEDSALYLCASTPTGINQPQHFGDGTRLSIL.

V and J are TRBV7-9 and TRBJ2-4; 8 bases are shared with TRBD1. The germline V gene encodes CDR1 SEHNR and CDR2 FQNEAQ (reference sequence). Unmatched junction bases numbered 8, after V lost 8 bases and J lost 2 bases. The CDR3 is made up of 15 amino acids. CDR3 amino acids: CASESTGGSKNIQYF. The CDR3 region has the DNA TGTGCCAGCGAATCTACAGGGGGATCCAAAAACATTCAGTACTTC.

The rearrangement uses TRBV28 and TRBJ1-1; D not resolved. This CDR3 is 13 amino acids long. V was trimmed by 5 bases and J by 1 base, leaving 8 bases between them. Germline values: CDR1 MDHEN, CDR2 SYDVKM. The CDR3, as DNA: TGTGCCAGCAGTGCCTCAGGGAACACTGAAGCTTTCTTT. Translating it yields CASSASGNTEAFF.

J is TRBJ1-2 and V is TRBV7-8, with D unresolved. CDR1 is SGHVS and CDR2 is FQNEAQ in the germline V gene. V was cut by 5 bases and J by 2 bases, with 12 bases left in between. The CDR3 has 14 residues. CDR3: CASSPRELNYGYTF. DNA of the CDR3: TGTGCCAGCAGCCCACGGGAACTAAACTATGGCTACACCTTC.

In its sample, this clone was seen a few times. This sequence joins TRBV6-1 and TRBJ1-1, with TRBD1 matching over 7 bases. The CDR3 length is 13 residues. After removal of 6 bases from V and 2 bases from J, the junction contained 3 bases not matched to a gene. The germline gives CDR1 MNHNS, CDR2 SASEGT. The CDR3 spells CASRGDSNTEAFF. The CDR3 coding sequence is TGTGCCAGCAGGGGGGACAGTAACACTGAAGCTTTCTTT.